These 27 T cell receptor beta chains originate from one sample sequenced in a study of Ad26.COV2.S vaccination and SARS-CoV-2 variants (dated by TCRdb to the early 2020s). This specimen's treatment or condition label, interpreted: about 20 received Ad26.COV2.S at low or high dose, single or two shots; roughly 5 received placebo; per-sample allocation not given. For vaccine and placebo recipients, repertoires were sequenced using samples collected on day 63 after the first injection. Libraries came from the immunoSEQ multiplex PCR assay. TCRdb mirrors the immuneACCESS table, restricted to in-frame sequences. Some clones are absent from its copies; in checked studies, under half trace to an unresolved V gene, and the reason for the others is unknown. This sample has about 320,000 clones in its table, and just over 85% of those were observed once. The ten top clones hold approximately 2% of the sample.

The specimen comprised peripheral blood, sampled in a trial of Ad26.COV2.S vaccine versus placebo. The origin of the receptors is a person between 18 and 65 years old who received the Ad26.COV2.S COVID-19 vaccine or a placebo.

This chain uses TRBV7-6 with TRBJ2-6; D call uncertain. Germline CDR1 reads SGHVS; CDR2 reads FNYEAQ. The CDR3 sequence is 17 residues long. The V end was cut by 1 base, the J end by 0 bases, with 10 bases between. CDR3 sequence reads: CASSLGAIISGANVLTF. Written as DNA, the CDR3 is TGTGCCAGCAGCTTAGGAGCGATCATCTCTGGGGCCAACGTCCTGACTTTC.

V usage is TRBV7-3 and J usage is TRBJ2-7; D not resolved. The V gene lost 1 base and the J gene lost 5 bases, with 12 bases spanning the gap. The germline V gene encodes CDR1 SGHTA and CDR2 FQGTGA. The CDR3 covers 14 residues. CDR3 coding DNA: TGTGCCAGCAGCTTAAATGCTGGGCTCGACGAGCAGTACTTC. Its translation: CASSLNAGLDEQYF.

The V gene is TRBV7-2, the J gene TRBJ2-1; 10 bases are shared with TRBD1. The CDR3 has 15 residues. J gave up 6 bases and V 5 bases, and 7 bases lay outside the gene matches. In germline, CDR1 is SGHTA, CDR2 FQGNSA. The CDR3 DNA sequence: TGTGCCAGCAGCACCCGGGACAGGGGTGTCAATGAGCAGTTCTTC. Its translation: CASSTRDRGVNEQFF.

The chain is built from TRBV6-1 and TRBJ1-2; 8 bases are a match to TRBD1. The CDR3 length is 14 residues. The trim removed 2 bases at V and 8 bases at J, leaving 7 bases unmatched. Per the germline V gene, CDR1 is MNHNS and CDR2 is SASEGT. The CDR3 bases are TGTGCCAGCAGTGAATCGGGCAGGGGGCGAGGCTACACCTTC. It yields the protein CASSESGRGRGYTF.

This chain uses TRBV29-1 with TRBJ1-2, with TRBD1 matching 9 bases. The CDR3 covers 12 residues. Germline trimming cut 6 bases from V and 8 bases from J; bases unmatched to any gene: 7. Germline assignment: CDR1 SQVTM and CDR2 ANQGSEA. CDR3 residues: CSVTGQGGGYTF. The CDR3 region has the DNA TGCAGCGTCACGGGACAGGGAGGCGGCTACACCTTC.

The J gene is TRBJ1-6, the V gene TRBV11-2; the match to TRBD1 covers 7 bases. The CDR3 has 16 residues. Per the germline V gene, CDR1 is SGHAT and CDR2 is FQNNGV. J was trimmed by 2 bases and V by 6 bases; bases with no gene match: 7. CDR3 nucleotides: TGTGCCAGCAGGGGGACAGACCTCACCTATAATTCACCCCTCCACTTT. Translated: CASRGTDLTYNSPLHF. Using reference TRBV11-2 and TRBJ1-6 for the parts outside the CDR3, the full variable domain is EAGVAQSPRYKIIEKRQSVAFWCNPISGHATLYWYQQILGQGPKLLIQFQNNGVVDDSQLPKDRFSAERLKGVDSTLKIQPAKLEDSAVYLCASRGTDLTYNSPLHFGNGTRLTVT.

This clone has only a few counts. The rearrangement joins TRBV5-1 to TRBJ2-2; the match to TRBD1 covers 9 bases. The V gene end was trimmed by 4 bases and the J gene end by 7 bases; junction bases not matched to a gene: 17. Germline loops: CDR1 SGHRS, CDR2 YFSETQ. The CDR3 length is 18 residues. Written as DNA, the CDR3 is TGCGCCAGCAGCCATCCTTCATCCGGGACAGGGCGCGGCGGGGAGCTGTTTTTT. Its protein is CASSHPSSGTGRGGELFF.

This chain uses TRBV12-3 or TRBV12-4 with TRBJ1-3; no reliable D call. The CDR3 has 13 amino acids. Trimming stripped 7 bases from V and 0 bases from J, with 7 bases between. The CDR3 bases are TGTGCCAGCATCAACAACTCTGGAAACACCATATATTTT. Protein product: CASINNSGNTIYF.

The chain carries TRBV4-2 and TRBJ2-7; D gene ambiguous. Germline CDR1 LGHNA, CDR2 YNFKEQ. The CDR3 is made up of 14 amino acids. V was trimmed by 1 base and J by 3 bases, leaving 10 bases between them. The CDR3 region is CASSQVGSLYEQYF. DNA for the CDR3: TGTGCCAGCAGCCAAGTTGGCAGTCTCTACGAGCAGTACTTC.

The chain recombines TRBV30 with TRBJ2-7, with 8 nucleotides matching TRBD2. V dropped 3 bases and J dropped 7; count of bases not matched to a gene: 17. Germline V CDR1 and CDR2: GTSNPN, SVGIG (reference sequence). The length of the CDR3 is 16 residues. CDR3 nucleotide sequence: TGTGCCTGGAGCCCGCCTGCCCGGGCCACGGGGGGGGAGCAGTACTTC. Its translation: CAWSPPARATGGEQYF.

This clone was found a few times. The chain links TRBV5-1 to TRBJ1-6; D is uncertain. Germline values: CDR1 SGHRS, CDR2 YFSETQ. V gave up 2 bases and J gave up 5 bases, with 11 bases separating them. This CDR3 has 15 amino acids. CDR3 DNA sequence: TGCGCCAGCAGCTTAGGGTTTGAGAATAATTCACCCCTCCACTTT. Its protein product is CASSLGFENNSPLHF.

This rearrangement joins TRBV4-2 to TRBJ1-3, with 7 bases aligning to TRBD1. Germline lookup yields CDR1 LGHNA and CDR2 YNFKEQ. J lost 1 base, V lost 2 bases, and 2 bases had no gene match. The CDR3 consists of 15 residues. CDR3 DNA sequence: TGTGCCAGCAGCCAATTGACAGGGTCTGGAAACACCATATATTTT. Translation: CASSQLTGSGNTIYF.

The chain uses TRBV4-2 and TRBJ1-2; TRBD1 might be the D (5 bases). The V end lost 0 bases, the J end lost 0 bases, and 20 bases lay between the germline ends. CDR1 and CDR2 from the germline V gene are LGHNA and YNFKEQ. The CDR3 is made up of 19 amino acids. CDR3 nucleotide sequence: TGTGCCAGCAGCCAAGACCAAACCACCCCGGGACGACCTAACTATGGCTACACCTTC. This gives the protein CASSQDQTTPGRPNYGYTF.

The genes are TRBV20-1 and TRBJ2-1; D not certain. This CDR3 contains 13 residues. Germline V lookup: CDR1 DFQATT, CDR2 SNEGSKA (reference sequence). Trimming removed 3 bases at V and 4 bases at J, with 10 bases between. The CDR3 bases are TGCAGTGCTAGTGTCACGGGTTACAATGAGCAGTTCTTC. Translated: CSASVTGYNEQFF.

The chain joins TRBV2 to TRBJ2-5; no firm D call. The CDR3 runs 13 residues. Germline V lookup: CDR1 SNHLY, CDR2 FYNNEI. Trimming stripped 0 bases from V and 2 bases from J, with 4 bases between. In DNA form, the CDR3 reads TGTGCCAGCAGTGAAGCCCAGCAAGAGACCCAGTACTTC. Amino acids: CASSEAQQETQYF.

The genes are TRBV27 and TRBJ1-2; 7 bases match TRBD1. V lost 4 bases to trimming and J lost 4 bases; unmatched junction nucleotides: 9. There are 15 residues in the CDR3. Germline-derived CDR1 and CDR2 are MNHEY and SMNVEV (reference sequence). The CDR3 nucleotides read TGTGCCAGCAGTTCCCTCTCCGGGACAGTCTATGGCTACACCTTC. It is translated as CASSSLSGTVYGYTF.

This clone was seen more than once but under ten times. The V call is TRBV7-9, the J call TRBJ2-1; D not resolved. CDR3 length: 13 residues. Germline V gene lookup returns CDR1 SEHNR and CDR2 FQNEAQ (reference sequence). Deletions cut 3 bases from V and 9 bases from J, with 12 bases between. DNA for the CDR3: TGTGCCAGCAGCTTGAGTAGGGAAGTTGAGCAGTTCTTC. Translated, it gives CASSLSREVEQFF.

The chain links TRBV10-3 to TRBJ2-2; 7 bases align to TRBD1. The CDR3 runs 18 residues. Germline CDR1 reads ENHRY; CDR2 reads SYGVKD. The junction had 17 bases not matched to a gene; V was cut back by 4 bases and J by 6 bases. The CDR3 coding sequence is TGTGCCATCAGTGGGGGCCTAACCAGGGGGACGGTTTCCGGGGAGCTGTTTTTT. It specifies CAISGGLTRGTVSGELFF.

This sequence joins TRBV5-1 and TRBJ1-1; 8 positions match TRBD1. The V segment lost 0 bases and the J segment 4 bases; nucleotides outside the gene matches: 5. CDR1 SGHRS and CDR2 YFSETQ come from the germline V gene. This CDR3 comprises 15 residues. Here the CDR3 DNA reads TGCGCCAGCAGCTTGGCCCCGACAGGGGTCACTGAAGCTTTCTTT. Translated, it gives CASSLAPTGVTEAFF.

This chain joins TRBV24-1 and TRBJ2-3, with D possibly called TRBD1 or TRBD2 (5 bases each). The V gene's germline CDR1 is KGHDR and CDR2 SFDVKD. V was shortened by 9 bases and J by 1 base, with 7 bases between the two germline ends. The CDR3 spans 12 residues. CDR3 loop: CATGDGTDTQYF. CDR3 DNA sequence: TGTGCCACCGGGGACGGCACAGATACGCAGTATTTT.

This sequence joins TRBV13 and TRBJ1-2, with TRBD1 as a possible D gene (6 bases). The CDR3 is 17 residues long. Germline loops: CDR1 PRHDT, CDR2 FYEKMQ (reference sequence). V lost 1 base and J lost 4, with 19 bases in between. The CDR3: CASSLVLVGHLVYGYTF. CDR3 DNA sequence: TGTGCCAGCAGCTTAGTATTAGTGGGACATTTGGTCTATGGCTACACCTTC.

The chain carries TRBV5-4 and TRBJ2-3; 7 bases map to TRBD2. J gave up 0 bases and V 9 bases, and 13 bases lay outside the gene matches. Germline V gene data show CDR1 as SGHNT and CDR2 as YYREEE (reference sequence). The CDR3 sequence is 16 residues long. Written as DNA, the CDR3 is TGTGCCACCATGCCGGGCGGGGGAACTAGCACAGATACGCAGTATTTT. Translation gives CATMPGGGTSTDTQYF.

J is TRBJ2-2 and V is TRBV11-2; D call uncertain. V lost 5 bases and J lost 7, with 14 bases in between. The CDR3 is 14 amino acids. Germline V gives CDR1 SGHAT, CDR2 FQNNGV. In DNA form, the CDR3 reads TGTGCCAGCAGCCCTAGTAATCGTGGCGGGGAGCTGTTTTTT. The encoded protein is CASSPSNRGGELFF.

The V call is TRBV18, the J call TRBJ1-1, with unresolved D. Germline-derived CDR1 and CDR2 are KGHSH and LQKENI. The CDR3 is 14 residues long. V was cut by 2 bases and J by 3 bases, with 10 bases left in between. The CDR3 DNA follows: TGTGCCAGCTCACCAGGAGCGGGCGACACTGAAGCTTTCTTT. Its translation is CASSPGAGDTEAFF.

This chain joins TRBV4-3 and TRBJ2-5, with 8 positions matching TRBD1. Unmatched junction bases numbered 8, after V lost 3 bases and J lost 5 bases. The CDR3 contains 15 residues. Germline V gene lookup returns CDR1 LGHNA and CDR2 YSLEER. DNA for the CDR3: TGCGCCAGCAGCCAGGGACAGGAGCCTTGGGAGACCCAGTACTTC. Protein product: CASSQGQEPWETQYF.

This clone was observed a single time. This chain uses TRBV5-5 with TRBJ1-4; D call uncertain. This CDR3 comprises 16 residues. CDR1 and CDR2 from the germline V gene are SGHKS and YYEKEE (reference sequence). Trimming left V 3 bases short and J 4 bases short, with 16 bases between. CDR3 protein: CASSSDYLRGNEKLFF. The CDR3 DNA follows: TGTGCCAGCAGCTCGGATTATCTACGGGGTAATGAAAAACTGTTTTTT.

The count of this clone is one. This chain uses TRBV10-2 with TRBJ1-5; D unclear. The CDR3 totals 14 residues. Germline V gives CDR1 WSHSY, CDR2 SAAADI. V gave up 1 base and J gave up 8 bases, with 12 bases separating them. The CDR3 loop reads CASSELGLKKPQHF. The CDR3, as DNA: TGCGCCAGCAGTGAGTTGGGATTAAAAAAGCCCCAGCATTTT.